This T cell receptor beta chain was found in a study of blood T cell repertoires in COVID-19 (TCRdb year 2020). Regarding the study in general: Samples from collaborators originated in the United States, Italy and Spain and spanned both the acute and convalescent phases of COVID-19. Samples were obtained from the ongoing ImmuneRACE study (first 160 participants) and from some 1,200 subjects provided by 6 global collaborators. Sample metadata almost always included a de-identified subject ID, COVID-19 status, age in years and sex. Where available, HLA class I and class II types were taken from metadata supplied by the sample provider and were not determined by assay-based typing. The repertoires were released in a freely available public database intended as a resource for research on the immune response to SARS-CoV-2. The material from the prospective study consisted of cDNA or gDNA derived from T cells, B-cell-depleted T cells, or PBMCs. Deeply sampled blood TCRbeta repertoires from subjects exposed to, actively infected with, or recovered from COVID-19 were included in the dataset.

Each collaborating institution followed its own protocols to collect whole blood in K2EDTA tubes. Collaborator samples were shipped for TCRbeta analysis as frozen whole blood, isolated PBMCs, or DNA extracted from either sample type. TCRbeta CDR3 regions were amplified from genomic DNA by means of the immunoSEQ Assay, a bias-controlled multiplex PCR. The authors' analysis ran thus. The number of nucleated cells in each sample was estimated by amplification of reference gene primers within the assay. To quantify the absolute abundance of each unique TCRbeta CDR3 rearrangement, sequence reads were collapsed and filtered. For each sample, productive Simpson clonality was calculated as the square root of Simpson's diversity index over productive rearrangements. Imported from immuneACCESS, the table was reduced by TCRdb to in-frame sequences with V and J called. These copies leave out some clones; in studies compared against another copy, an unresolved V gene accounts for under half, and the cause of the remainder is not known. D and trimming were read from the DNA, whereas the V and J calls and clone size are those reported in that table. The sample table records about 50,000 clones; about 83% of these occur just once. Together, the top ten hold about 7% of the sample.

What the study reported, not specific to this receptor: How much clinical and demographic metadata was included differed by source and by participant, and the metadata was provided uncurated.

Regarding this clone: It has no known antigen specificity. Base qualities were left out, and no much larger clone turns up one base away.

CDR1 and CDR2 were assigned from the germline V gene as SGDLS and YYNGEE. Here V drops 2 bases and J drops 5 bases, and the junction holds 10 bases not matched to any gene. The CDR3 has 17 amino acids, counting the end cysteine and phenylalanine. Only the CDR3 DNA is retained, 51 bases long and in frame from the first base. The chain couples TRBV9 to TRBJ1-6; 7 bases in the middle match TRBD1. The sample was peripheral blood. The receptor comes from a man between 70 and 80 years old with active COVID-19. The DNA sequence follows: TGTGCCAGCAGCGTGTTGGGGACAGTTTCTGATAATTCACCCCTCCACTTT. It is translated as CASSVLGTVSDNSPLHF.